Listed here are 25 T cell receptor delta chains from one sample, sequenced in a study of γδ T cells in repeated Plasmodium falciparum infection. Flow sorting of PBMC yielded separate Vgamma9/Vdelta2+ and Vdelta2-negative gammadelta T cell populations for bulk repertoire analysis. TCRdb reanalysed the multiplex PCR reads via CATT. Of 50,000 to 60,000 delta-chain clones in the sample, roughly 2% are singletons; the top ten hold about 23%. The sequencing input was gamma-delta T cells from blood. All receptors derive from a pool of human donors (malaria-infected and uninfected, not separated).

This clone occurred a few times. Since a far larger clone is one base different, this is likely a read error. Within the sample, other DNA sequences also encode this same CDR3. A V gene of TRDV2 was called, but no J gene was assigned; TRDD3 is the table's D call, not checked against the DNA. The CDR3 runs 12 residues. From germline, CDR1 is GEAIGNYY and CDR2 EKD. The chain's CDR3 is CACEGYPDKLIF. The CDR3 DNA follows: TGTGCCTGTGAGGGATATCCCGATAAACTCATTTTT.

This clone was seen repeatedly, ten times or more. With a far larger clone one base away, a read error is the likely cause. Other DNA sequences in the sample encode the same CDR3. V and J are TRDV1 and TRDJ1, with D maybe TRDD2 (7 bases). The J gene, missing from TCRdb, was assigned here through DNA to germline matching. Germline assignment: CDR1 TSWWSYY and CDR2 QGS. Trimming removed 9 bases from V and 6 bases from J, with 35 bases in between. CDR3 length: 19 amino acids. The CDR3 loop is CALGKAIFLLGWGWNKLIF. The CDR3 DNA sequence: TGTGCTCTCGGGAAGGCCATATTCCTACTCGGCTGGGGATGGAATAAACTCATCTTT.

The table lists this clone with a few counts. The protein given by TCRdb reflects a much larger clone and differs at residue 3 from this DNA's translation, likely from a read error; the protein shown is the DNA's translation. The chain combines TRDV2 with TRDJ1; 9 nucleotides match TRDD3. TCRdb lists no J gene, so it was determined here by aligning the DNA to germline. The CDR3 runs to 21 residues. The V gene's germline CDR1 is GEAIGNYY and CDR2 EKD. Written as DNA, the CDR3 is TGTGCCAGTGACACTCTTGTTCCTACTATCGTACTGGGGGACCACACCGATAAACTCATCTTT. It is translated as CASDTLVPTIVLGDHTDKLIF.

In its sample, this clone was seen a few times. The translation of this DNA and the TCRdb protein of a much larger clone differ at residue 16, probably owing to a read error; the protein shown here is translated from the DNA. The genes are TRDV3 and TRDJ1; a weak D match, TRDD2 (6 bases). TCRdb gives no J gene; it was assigned here by matching the DNA to germline. The CDR3 is 21 amino acids. CDR1 and CDR2 (germline): TVYSNPD, GDNSRS (reference sequence). In nucleotides, the CDR3 is TGTGCTACGCTCAAAACCGTTATCCTACCGGGCTGGTGCCCATACATCGATAAACTCATCTTT. Translation: CATLKTVILPGWCPYIDKLIF.

This clone was observed at least ten times. The TCRdb protein comes from a much larger clone and disagrees with this DNA's translation at residue 9, likely due to a read error; the protein given here is derived from the DNA. The V and J genes are TRDV2 and TRDJ1, with D uncertain. No J segment appears in TCRdb, so it was assigned here by matching the sequence to germline. V dropped 3 bases and J dropped 7 bases, with 14 bases sitting between them. From germline, CDR1 is GEAIGNYY and CDR2 EKD. This CDR3 contains 13 residues. In DNA form, the CDR3 reads TGTGCCTGTGACGCCCTGTCGTCCGGTAAACTCATCTTT. Translating it yields CACDALSSGKLIF.

Turning to this clone: TCRdb assigns this DNA the protein of a much larger clone, which departs from its translation at residue 3; this likely reflects a read error, and the protein shown comes from translating the DNA. CDR3 region: CACRSARRWDPLLGDTWSADKLIF. The CDR3 DNA follows: TGTGCTTGTAGGAGCGCGAGACGTTGGGACCCTTTACTGGGGGATACTTGGTCGGCCGATAAACTCATCTTT. The chain recombines TRAV38-2/DV8 with TRDJ1; 12 nucleotides agree with TRDD3. Here the J gene came from matching the DNA to germline, since TCRdb omits it. Germline assignment: CDR1 TSESDYY and CDR2 QEAYKQQN. The CDR3 runs 24 residues.

This clone was recorded at least ten times. TCRdb shows a much larger clone's protein in place of this DNA's translation, and the two differ at residue 13, likely through a read error; the protein shown is translated from the DNA. The CDR3 coding sequence is TGTGCCTTTATCCACCCTACGCACTGGGGGATAACGGCGATTTACACCGATAAACTCATCTTT. Its translation: CAFIHPTHWGITAIYTDKLIF. This chain links TRDV3 with TRDJ1; TRDD3 agrees at 11 bases. With 1 base clipped from V and 0 bases from J, the junction kept 22 bases outside the gene matches. Germline assignment: CDR1 TVYSNPD and CDR2 GDNSRS (reference sequence). The CDR3 is made up of 21 amino acids.

This clone has just a few counts. TCRdb assigns this DNA the protein of a much larger clone, which departs from its translation at residue 7; this likely reflects a read error, and the protein shown comes from translating the DNA. The chain has TRDV1 and TRDJ1; 9 bases match TRDD3. TCRdb lists no J gene, so it was determined here by aligning the DNA to germline. Germline-derived CDR1 and CDR2 are TSWWSYY and QGS. The CDR3 spans 25 residues. V lost 5 bases, J lost 0 bases, and 34 bases stayed unmatched. CDR3: CALGRRKPFLMLVTGGPLYTDKLIF. In nucleotides, the CDR3 is TGTGCTCTTGGGCGTCGTAAGCCTTTCCTAATGTTGGTTACTGGGGGACCGCTGTACACCGATAAACTCATCTTT.

Concerning this clone itself: The TCRdb record carries a much larger clone's protein, which differs from this DNA's translation at residue 6; a read error is the likely cause, and the protein listed here is the DNA translation. The V and J genes are TRDV1 and TRDJ1, with 12 bases that match TRDD3. Here the J gene came from matching the DNA to germline, since TCRdb omits it. The CDR3 has 21 amino acids. Germline-derived CDR1 and CDR2 are TSWWSYY and QGS. The ends lost 4 bases at V and 3 bases at J; junction bases unmatched: 21. The CDR3 region has the DNA TGTGCTCTTGGGGTCCTACGGGCCTTCTTTTATTACTGGGGGATACCCGATAAACTCATCTTT. Protein: CALGVLRAFFYYWGIPDKLIF.

This clone was detected only a few times. TCRdb pairs this DNA with a much larger clone's protein that differs at residue 5, likely a read error; the protein shown was translated from the DNA. Other DNA sequences in the sample encode the same CDR3. The chain joins TRDV1 to TRDJ1, with 12 bases identical to TRDD3. No J gene was available from TCRdb, and it was assigned here by a germline match of the DNA. The ends lost 5 bases at V and 5 bases at J; junction bases unmatched: 21. Germline CDR1 reads TSWWSYY; CDR2 reads QGS. This CDR3 is 20 amino acids long. This chain's CDR3 is CALGSGKTPWTGGYRDKLIF. CDR3 DNA sequence: TGTGCTCTTGGGAGCGGGAAGACCCCCTGGACTGGGGGATACCGAGATAAACTCATCTTT.

This clone has more than one count but fewer than ten. Since a far larger clone is one base different, this is likely a read error. Other nucleotide sequences from this sample produce the same CDR3. CDR3 protein: CALGEGGHTDKLIF. As DNA, the CDR3 is TGTGCTCTTGGGGAGGGGGGCCATACCGATAAACTCATCTTT. This chain links TRDV1 with TRDJ1; D may be TRDD3 (5 bases). No J gene is reported in TCRdb; it was inferred here by comparing the DNA with germline. CDR3 length: 14 residues. The V end lost 3 bases, the J end lost 2 bases, and 10 bases lay between the germline ends. Germline CDR1 and CDR2: TSWWSYY and QGS.

Regarding this clone: The likely explanation is a read error, given a far larger clone one base away. Other nucleotide sequences in the sample specify the same CDR3. The chain uses TRDV1 and TRDJ2, with D perhaps assigned TRDD2 or TRDD3 (8 bases each). The J gene is absent in TCRdb and was assigned here via DNA matching to germline. This CDR3 region has 22 residues. The germline CDR1 and CDR2 sequences are TSWWSYY and QGS. The CDR3 is CALGELGSSYVGYAPLTAQLFF. DNA for the CDR3: TGTGCTCTTGGAGAACTAGGTTCTTCCTACGTGGGATACGCGCCTTTGACAGCACAACTCTTCTTT.

This clone turned up a few times. Only one base separates this from a far larger clonotype, so it likely reflects a read error. Other DNA sequences from this sample encode an identical CDR3 as well. This sequence joins TRDV1 and TRDJ1, with a tentative D call TRDD2 (6 bases). Here the J gene was assigned by germline matching of the DNA, as TCRdb has none. Per the germline V gene, CDR1 is TSWWSYY and CDR2 is QGS. This CDR3 spans 21 amino acids. As DNA, the CDR3 is TGTGCTCTTGGGGTTCAAGGGTGGCTCCTACTTCGTACTTCGTACACCGACAAACTCATCTTT. This sequence encodes CALGVQGWLLLRTSYTDKLIF.

This clone was found a few times. The protein TCRdb lists belongs to a much larger clone and differs from this DNA's translation at residue 11, which points to a read error; the protein shown is made from the DNA. This chain joins TRDV1 and TRDJ1; D might be TRDD3 (6 bases). Matching the DNA to germline supplied the J gene, which TCRdb does not give. This CDR3 comprises 21 residues. V lost 5 bases, J lost 0 bases, and 31 bases lay in between. Germline CDR1 reads TSWWSYY; CDR2 reads QGS. CDR3 amino acids: CALGKGILWWRIPKYTDKLIF. CDR3 bases: TGTGCTCTTGGGAAGGGGATTCTTTGGTGGAGGATACCAAAGTACACCGATAAACTCATCTTT.

In this sample, this clone turned up a few times. TCRdb's protein for this DNA is that of a much larger clone and differs from the translation at residue 9, likely a read error; the protein shown is the DNA translation. The chain joins TRAV38-2/DV8 to TRDJ1, with D perhaps matching TRDD2 or TRDD3 (7 bases each). No J segment appears in TCRdb, so it was assigned here by matching the sequence to germline. The CDR3 loop spans 20 amino acids. The germline CDR1 and CDR2 sequences are TSESDYY and QEAYKQQN. V was shortened by 4 bases and J by 0 bases, with 28 bases between the two germline ends. As DNA, the CDR3 is TGTGCTTATAGGGGGCCTTCCTTCGCACTGGGGTCTTCGTACACCGATAAACTCATCTTT. It codes for CAYRGPSFALGSSYTDKLIF.

This clone was recorded many times. The same CDR3 arises from other DNA sequences in this sample as well. The V gene is TRDV3, the J gene TRDJ1; D remains ambiguous. Germline-derived CDR1 and CDR2 are TVYSNPD and GDNSRS (reference sequence). The CDR3 sequence is 17 residues long. Deletions cut 2 bases from V and 2 bases from J, with 24 bases between. This chain's CDR3 is CAFLSHNPKGETDKLIF. The CDR3 DNA reads as TGTGCCTTTCTTAGCCATAACCCTAAAGGAGAAACCGATAAACTCATCTTT.

Concerning this clone: TCRdb's entry gives the protein of a much larger clone, which mismatches this DNA's translation at residue 17, likely from a read error; the protein reported here is translated from the DNA. The chain is built from TRAV29/DV5 and TRDJ1; 11 bases agree with TRDD3. TCRdb gives no J gene; it was assigned here by matching the DNA to germline. The CDR3 runs 23 residues. CDR1 and CDR2 (germline): NSMFDY, ISSIKDK. Trimming took 3 bases from V and 0 from J; bases not matched to a gene: 28. Written as DNA, the CDR3 is TGTGCAGCAATATTCCTACTGGGGGGTTCTGGGGGATACCGATTTTTGCACACCGATAAACTCATCTTT. Its protein is CAAIFLLGGSGGYRFLHTDKLIF.

Notes on this clone: The protein TCRdb gives is from a much larger clone and does not agree with this DNA's translation at residue 14, likely a read error; the protein shown here comes from the DNA. For the V gene the call is TRAV36/DV7; the J gene has no call; TRDD2, as called in the table, went unchecked against the DNA. The CDR3 extends over 15 amino acids. Germline CDR1 reads VTNFRS; CDR2 reads LTSSGIE (reference sequence). As DNA, the CDR3 is TGTGCTGGAGCTCCCCCTTCCCAGTACACCGATAAACTCACCTTT. Amino acids: CAGAPPSQYTDKLTF.

Many counts were recorded for this clone. Given a far larger clone just one base away, this is likely a sequencing read error. Other DNA sequences in this sample translate to the same CDR3. The rearrangement uses TRDV2 and TRDJ1; D is unresolved. The J gene was missing in TCRdb and was found by matching the end of the DNA to germline. Trimming took 1 base from V and 8 from J, leaving 19 bases between them. Looked up from germline, CDR1 is GEAIGNYY and CDR2 is EKD. This CDR3 region has 15 residues. The CDR3 is CACDTRGPPGHKLIF. In nucleotides, the CDR3 is TGTGCCTGTGACACTCGGGGTCCCCCAGGGCACAAACTCATCTTT.

This clone was seen many times. The mismatch at residue 5 between this DNA's translation and the TCRdb protein of a much larger clone likely reflects a read error; the protein shown is translated from the DNA. The chain has TRDV1 and TRDJ1; D perhaps matches TRDD3 (5 bases). No J segment appears in TCRdb, so it was assigned here by matching the sequence to germline. The CDR3 covers 24 residues. Trimming took 3 bases from V and 0 from J, leaving 38 bases between them. Germline V gene sequence: CDR1 TSWWSYY, CDR2 QGS. The CDR3, as DNA: TGTGCTCTTGGGGAGGATAACTTCTATCCCCTATTCAAGACCCAACCCTTTTACACCGATAAACTCATCTTT. Residues: CALGEDNFYPLFKTQPFYTDKLIF.

This clone showed up just a few times. A far larger clone lies a single base away; this is likely a read error. Additional DNA sequences in this sample encode the identical CDR3. The V gene call reads TRDV2; no J gene was called; the D call TRDD3 from the table was never checked on the DNA. The germline V gene encodes CDR1 GEAIGNYY and CDR2 EKD. The CDR3 has 15 amino acids. CDR3: CACDSLGDNTDKLIF. For the CDR3, the DNA is TGTGCCTGTGACTCCCTGGGGGACAACACCGATAAACTAATCTTT.

Comments on this clone: Only one base separates this from a far larger clonotype, so it likely reflects a read error. Within the sample, other DNA sequences also encode this same CDR3. V is TRDV1 and J is TRDJ1; D unresolved. TCRdb leaves out the J gene; it was filled in here by matching the DNA to germline. V was shortened by 6 bases and J by 5 bases, with 13 bases between the two germline ends. The CDR3 has 13 amino acids. CDR1 and CDR2 from the germline V gene are TSWWSYY and QGS. The CDR3 is CALGNVFGDKLIF. The CDR3 nucleotides are TGTGCTCTTGGTAATGTGTTCGGTGATAAACTCATCTTT.

This clone occurred many times. TCRdb assigns this DNA the protein of a much larger clone, which departs from its translation at residue 6; this likely reflects a read error, and the protein shown comes from translating the DNA. V gene TRDV1 combines with J gene TRDJ1; 13 bases are shared with TRDD3. The J gene, absent from TCRdb, was called here by matching the DNA to germline. CDR3 size: 21 residues. Germline CDR1 reads TSWWSYY; CDR2 reads QGS. V trimming: 3 bases; J trimming: 2 bases; junction bases outside the gene matches: 18. The CDR3 reads CALGDPLPIRTGGYVTDKLIF. The DNA for the CDR3 is TGTGCTCTTGGGGACCCCCTTCCGATCCGAACTGGGGGATACGTTACCGATAAACTCATCTTT.

The genes are TRDV2 and TRDJ1, with no clear D. TCRdb offers no J gene call, so here the DNA was matched to germline to obtain one. Trimming shortened V by 3 bases and J by 3 bases, and 7 bases separated the two germline ends. CDR3 length: 12 residues. Germline V gene data show CDR1 as GEAIGNYY and CDR2 as EKD. The CDR3 region is CACDAQADKLIF. CDR3 in DNA: TGTGCCTGTGACGCCCAGGCCGATAAACTCATCTTT.

With regard to this clone: The protein held in TCRdb is that of a much larger clone and does not match this DNA's translation at residue 6, likely because of a read error; the protein shown is translated from the DNA. The J gene is TRDJ1, the V gene TRDV1; TRDD3 matches at 11 bases. TCRdb does not report a J gene; here it was assigned by matching the DNA to germline references. The germline V gene has CDR1 TSWWSYY and CDR2 QGS. Trimming at V came to 1 base and at J to 4 bases, leaving 20 bases not matched to a gene. This CDR3 has 21 residues. The CDR3 DNA sequence: TGTGCTCTTGGGGAACCAGGACTTCCTACATGGGGGATACGAGGGGTCGATAAACTCATCTTT. It specifies CALGEPGLPTWGIRGVDKLIF.